The clone carrying this TCR beta chain was seen repeatedly, ten times or more. Its antigen is unidentified. Alpha and beta constant-region primers primed reverse transcription of 400 to 650 ng RNA. Each of the alpha and beta chains got its own library through chain-specific third strand synthesis with indices. One entry per CDR3 protein results from TCRdb running MiXCR on the 5' RACE reads. The sample includes roughly 7,000 distinct CDR3 sequences, under 8% seen only once; the top ten take about 15%. This entry comes from a study of HIV-infected patients and healthy controls. General study results and limits: Healthy controls carried many MAIT alpha-chain CDR3s, while HIV+ repertoires had few.

Follow-up blood was drawn about 14 weeks, roughly three months, after antiretroviral therapy began. Whole blood was used without fractionation, so all unsorted peripheral T cells were included. The sequencing used blood, collected during antiretroviral therapy. The clonotype was recovered from an adult with HIV infection.

The DNA for the CDR3 is TGTGCCAGCAGTGAAGGACAGGACTATGGCTACACCTTC. This codes for CASSEGQDYGYTF. The V gene is TRBV6-1, the J gene TRBJ1-2; D perhaps matches TRBD1 (6 bases). Trimming took off 1 base at V and 3 bases at J, with 6 bases between the two ends. CDR1 and CDR2 (germline): MNHNS, SASEGT. The CDR3 spans 13 residues.